The present entry profiles one T cell receptor beta chain with its context. Antigen specificity is unknown. The PCR was carried out with 60 Vbeta primers and 13 Jbeta primers. Profiled with immunoSEQ multiplex PCR; TCRdb holds only in-frame clones, not every one. The sample's table shows around 140,000 clones. CDR1 MNHEY and CDR2 SMNVEV come from the germline V gene (reference sequence). The CDR3 runs 15 residues. After removal of 5 bases from V and 5 bases from J, the junction contained 8 bases not matched to a gene. The sample is drawn from a study of cytomegalovirus exposure and HLA in healthy donors. The study, taken as a whole, reports: Cytomegalovirus-associated TCR beta chains were listed, numbering 164.

The sample consisted of PBMCs. The chain employs TRBV27 and TRBJ1-5; TRBD1 matches 8 bases. The TCR sequence derives from a male donor in good health and CMV-seronegative. The CDR3 nucleotides are TGTGCCAGCAGTACCTGGACAGGGTCGGATCAGCCCCAGCATTTT. Encoded protein: CASSTWTGSDQPQHF.